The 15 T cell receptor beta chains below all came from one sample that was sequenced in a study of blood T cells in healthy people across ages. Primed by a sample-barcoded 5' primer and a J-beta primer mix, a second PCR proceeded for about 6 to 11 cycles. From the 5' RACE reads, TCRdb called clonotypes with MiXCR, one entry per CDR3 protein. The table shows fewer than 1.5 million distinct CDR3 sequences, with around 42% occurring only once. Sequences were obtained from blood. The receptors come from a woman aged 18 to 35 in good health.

The CDR3 nucleotides are TGTGCCAGCAGCTTGGTTAGCGGGGGGCCCACAGATACGCAGTATTTT. It yields the protein CASSLVSGGPTDTQYF. This chain uses TRBV7-9 with TRBJ2-3, with 10 nucleotides matching TRBD2. Per germline, CDR1 SEHNR and CDR2 FQNEAQ (reference sequence). V lost 3 bases, J lost 2 bases, and 5 bases stayed unmatched. CDR3 length: 16 residues. The full variable domain, rest sourced from reference TRBV7-9 and TRBJ2-3, is DTGVSQNPRHKITKRGQNVTFRCDPISEHNRLYWYRQTLGQGPEFLTYFQNEAQLEKSRLLSDRFSAERPKGSFSTLEIQRTEQGDSAMYLCASSLVSGGPTDTQYFGPGTRLTVL.

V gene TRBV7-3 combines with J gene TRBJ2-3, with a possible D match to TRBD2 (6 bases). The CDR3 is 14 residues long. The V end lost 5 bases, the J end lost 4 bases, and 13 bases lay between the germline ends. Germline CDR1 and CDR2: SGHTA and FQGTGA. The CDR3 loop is CASSGGSGPDTQYF. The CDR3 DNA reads TGTGCCAGCAGCGGGGGGAGCGGCCCAGATACGCAGTATTTT.

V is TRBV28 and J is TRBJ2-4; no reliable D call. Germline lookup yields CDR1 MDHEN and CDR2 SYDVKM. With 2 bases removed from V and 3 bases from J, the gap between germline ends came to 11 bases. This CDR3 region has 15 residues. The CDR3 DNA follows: TGTGCCAGCAGTTTAGAGGCAGGCCTCAAAAACATTCAGTACTTC. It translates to CASSLEAGLKNIQYF.

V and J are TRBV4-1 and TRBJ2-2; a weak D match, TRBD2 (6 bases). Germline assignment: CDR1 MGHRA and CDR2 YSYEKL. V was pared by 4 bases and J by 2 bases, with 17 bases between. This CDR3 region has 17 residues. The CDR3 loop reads CASSPNRLGFNTGELFF. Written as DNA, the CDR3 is TGCGCCAGCAGCCCGAACAGACTAGGCTTTAACACCGGGGAGCTGTTTTTT.

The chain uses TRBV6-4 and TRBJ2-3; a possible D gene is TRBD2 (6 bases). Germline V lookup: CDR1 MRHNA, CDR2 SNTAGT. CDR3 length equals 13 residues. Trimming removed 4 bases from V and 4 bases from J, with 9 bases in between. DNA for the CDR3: TGTGCCAGCAGTGCGGGGGAGGCAGATACGCAGTATTTT. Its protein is CASSAGEADTQYF.

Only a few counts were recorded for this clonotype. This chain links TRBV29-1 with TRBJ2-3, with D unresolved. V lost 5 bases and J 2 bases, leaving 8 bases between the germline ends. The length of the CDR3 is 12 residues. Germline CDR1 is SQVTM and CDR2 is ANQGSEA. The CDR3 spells CSVQALTDTQYF. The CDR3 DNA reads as TGCAGCGTTCAGGCGCTCACAGATACGCAGTATTTT.

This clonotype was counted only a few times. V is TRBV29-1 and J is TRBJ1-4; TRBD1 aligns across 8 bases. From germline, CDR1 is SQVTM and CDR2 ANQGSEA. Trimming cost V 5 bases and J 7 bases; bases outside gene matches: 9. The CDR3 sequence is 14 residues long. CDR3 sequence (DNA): TGCAGCGTTTCCGTCCCAGGGGGCGGTGAAAAACTGTTTTTT. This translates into CSVSVPGGGEKLFF.

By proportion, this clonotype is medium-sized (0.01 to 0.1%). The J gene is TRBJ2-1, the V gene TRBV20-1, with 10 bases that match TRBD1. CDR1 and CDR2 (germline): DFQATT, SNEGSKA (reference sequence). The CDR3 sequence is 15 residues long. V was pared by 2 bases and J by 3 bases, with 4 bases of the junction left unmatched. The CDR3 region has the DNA TGCAGTGCTAGAATCGGACAGGGGGACTACAATGAGCAGTTCTTC. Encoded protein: CSARIGQGDYNEQFF.

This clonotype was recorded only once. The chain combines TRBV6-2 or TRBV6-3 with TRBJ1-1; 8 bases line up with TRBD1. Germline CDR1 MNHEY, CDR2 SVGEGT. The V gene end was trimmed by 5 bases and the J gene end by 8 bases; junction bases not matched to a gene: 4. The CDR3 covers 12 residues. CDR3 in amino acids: CASSQRTGEAFF. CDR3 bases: TGTGCCAGCAGTCAGAGGACAGGGGAAGCTTTCTTT.

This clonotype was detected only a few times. CDR3 DNA: TGTGCCAGCAGCCAACGGGCTTCCCTTGCCCAAGAGACCCAGTACTTC. Protein product: CASSQRASLAQETQYF. The chain uses TRBV4-2 and TRBJ2-5; D gene uncertain. The CDR3 loop spans 16 amino acids. Per the germline V gene, CDR1 is LGHNA and CDR2 is YNFKEQ. The V gene lost 2 bases and the J gene lost 1 base, with 14 bases spanning the gap.

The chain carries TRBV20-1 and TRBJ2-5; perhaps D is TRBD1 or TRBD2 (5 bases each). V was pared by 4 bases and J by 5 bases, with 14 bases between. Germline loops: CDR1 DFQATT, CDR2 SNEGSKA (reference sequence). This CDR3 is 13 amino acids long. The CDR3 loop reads CSATPGPGETQYF. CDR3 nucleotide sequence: TGCAGTGCTACCCCGGGGCCAGGGGAGACCCAGTACTTC.

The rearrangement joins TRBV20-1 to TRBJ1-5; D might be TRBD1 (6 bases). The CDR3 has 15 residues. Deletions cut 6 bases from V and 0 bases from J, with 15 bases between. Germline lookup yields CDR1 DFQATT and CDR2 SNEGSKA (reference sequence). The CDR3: CSARKGHYSNQPQHF. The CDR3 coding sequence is TGCAGTGCCCGAAAGGGACATTATAGCAATCAGCCCCAGCATTTT.

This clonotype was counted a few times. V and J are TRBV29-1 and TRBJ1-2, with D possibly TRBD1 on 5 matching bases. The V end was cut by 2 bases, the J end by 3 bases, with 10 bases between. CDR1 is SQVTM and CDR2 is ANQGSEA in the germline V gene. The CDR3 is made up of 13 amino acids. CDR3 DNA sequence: TGCAGCGTTGAACCCCGGGGCGACTATGGCTACACCTTC. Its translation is CSVEPRGDYGYTF.

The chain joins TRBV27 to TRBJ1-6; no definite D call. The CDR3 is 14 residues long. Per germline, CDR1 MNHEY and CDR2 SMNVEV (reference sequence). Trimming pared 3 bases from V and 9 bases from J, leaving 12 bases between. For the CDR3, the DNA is TGTGCCAGCAGTTTGAGGGTAACGAGTTCACCCCTCCACTTT. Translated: CASSLRVTSSPLHF.

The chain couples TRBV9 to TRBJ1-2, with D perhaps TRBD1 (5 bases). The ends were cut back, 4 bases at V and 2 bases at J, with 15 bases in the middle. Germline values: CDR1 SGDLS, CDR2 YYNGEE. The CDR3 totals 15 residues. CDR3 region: CASSPGAGTNYGYTF. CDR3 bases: TGTGCCAGCAGCCCTGGGGCCGGCACGAACTATGGCTACACCTTC. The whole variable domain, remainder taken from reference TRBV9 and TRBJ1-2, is DSGVTQTPKHLITATGQRVTLRCSPRSGDLSVYWYQQSLDQGLQFLIQYYNGEERAKGNILERFSAQQFPDLHSELNLSSLELGDSALYFCASSPGAGTNYGYTFGSGTRLTVV.